The present T cell receptor (beta chain) was sequenced within a study of cytomegalovirus exposure and HLA in healthy donors. General study findings and limits: Rates of TCR association differed by HLA locus in a later analysis, with DRB1 highest and HLA-C lowest. Association of around 17,000 TCR beta sequences with HLA alleles was found at 0.05 false discovery rate in a later analysis. Three CMV-associated chains proved CMV antigen-specific in vitro. The listing of roughly 160 TCR beta chains classed them as cytomegalovirus-associated.

As to this clone: Its antigen is not identified.

The CDR3 is 15 residues long. Deletions cut 0 bases from V and 2 bases from J, with 11 bases between. CDR1 MGHRA and CDR2 YSYEKL come from the germline V gene. The primer mix had 60 Vbeta and 13 Jbeta primers. The method was immunoSEQ multiplex PCR; TCRdb's version includes in-frame clones alone and lacks a portion of them. The sample contains fewer than 250,000 clones, roughly four fifths of which appear only once. The rearrangement joins TRBV4-1 to TRBJ2-7; D is unresolved. The specimen was PBMCs. This sequence originates from a woman in her twenties or thirties in good health and CMV-seropositive. For the CDR3, the DNA is TGCGCCAGCAGCCAAGAGTCGGCAGCGCCCTACGAGCAGTACTTC. This encodes CASSQESAAPYEQYF.